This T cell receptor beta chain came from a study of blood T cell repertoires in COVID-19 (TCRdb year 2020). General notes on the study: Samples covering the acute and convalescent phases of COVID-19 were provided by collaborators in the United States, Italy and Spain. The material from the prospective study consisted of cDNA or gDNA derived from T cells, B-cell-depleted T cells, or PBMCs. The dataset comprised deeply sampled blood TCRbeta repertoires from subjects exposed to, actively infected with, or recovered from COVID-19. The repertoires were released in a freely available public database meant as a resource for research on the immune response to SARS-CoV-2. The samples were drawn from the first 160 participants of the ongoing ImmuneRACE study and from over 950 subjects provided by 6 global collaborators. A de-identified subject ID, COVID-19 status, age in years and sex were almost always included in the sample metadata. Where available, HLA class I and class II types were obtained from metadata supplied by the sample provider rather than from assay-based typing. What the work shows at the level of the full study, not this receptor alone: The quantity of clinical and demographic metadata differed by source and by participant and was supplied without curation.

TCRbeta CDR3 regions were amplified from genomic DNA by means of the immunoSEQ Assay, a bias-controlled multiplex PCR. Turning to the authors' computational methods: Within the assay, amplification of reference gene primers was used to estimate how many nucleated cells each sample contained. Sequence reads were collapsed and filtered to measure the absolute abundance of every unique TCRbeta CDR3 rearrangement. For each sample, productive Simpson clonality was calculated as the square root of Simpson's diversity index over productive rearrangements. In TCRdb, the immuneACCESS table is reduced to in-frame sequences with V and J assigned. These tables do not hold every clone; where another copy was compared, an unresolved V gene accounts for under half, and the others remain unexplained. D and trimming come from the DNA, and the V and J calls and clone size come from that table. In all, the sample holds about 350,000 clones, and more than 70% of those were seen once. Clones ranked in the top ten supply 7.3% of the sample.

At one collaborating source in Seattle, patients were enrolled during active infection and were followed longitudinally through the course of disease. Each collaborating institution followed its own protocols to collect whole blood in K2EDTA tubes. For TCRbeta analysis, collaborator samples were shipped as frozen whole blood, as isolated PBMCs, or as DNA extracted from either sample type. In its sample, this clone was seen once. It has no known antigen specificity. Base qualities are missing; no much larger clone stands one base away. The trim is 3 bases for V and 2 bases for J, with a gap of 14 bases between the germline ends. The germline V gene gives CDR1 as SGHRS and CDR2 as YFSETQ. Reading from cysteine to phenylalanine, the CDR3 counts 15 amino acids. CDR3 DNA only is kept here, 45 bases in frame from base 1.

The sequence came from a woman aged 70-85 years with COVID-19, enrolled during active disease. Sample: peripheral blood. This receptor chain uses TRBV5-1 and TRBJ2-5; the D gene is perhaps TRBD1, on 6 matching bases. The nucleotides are TGCGCCAGCAGCTCTTCAGGGGCGCAGCAAGAGACCCAGTACTTC. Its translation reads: CASSSSGAQQETQYF.